Presented here are 19 T cell receptor beta chains from one specimen sequenced in a study of cytomegalovirus exposure and HLA in healthy donors. Researchers ran the PCR with 60 Vbeta and 13 Jbeta primers. Sequencing used immunoSEQ multiplex PCR; TCRdb keeps in-frame clones, though not all of them. Among about 110,000 clones listed, around 84% were seen once. What was sequenced was PBMCs. The receptors shown here come from a young woman in good health and CMV-seronegative.

The J gene is TRBJ2-7, the V gene TRBV15; the match to TRBD1 covers 7 bases. With 10 bases clipped from V and 0 bases from J, the junction kept 9 bases outside the gene matches. Germline CDR1 is LNHNV and CDR2 is YYDKDF (reference sequence). This CDR3 has 14 residues. The DNA of the CDR3 is TGTGCCATATCGCAGGGGGTCCTCTCCTACGAGCAGTACTTC. Translating gives CAISQGVLSYEQYF.

The V gene is TRBV4-2, the J gene TRBJ2-2; D gene uncertain. Trimming took off 5 bases at V and 1 base at J, with 17 bases between the two ends. The CDR3 contains 17 residues. Germline CDR1 reads LGHNA; CDR2 reads YNFKEQ. This CDR3 is CASSEAHAAKNTGELFF. CDR3 sequence (DNA): TGTGCCAGCAGCGAAGCTCACGCAGCGAAGAACACCGGGGAGCTGTTTTTT.

The count of this clone is one. The chain couples TRBV9 to TRBJ1-4; no reliable D call. The germline V and J ends were trimmed by 7 bases and 2 bases, with 6 bases remaining between them. This CDR3 has 12 amino acids. The germline V gene encodes CDR1 SGDLS and CDR2 YYNGEE. The CDR3 reads CASGRTNEKLFF. As DNA, the CDR3 is TGTGCCAGCGGGAGGACTAATGAAAAACTGTTTTTT.

This chain uses TRBV13 with TRBJ1-6; TRBD1 matches 7 bases. The CDR3 spans 14 residues. V lost 5 bases to trimming and J lost 9 bases; unmatched junction nucleotides: 7. Germline assignment: CDR1 PRHDT and CDR2 FYEKMQ (reference sequence). The chain's CDR3 is CASSPATGISPLHF. The CDR3 region has the DNA TGTGCCAGCAGCCCAGCGACAGGGATTTCACCCCTCCACTTT.

The chain links TRBV2 to TRBJ2-1, with 9 positions matching TRBD1. The CDR3 runs 14 residues. The germline V gene encodes CDR1 SNHLY and CDR2 FYNNEI. The V segment lost 4 bases and the J segment 8 bases; nucleotides outside the gene matches: 6. The CDR3 DNA follows: TGTGCCAGCAGTGTTTCCGGGACAGGGTATGAGCAGTTCTTC. Its translation is CASSVSGTGYEQFF.

The chain employs TRBV30 and TRBJ1-6; 9 bases agree with TRBD1. Losses at the gene ends were 0 bases for V and 9 bases for J; bases not matched to a gene: 6. The germline V gene encodes CDR1 GTSNPN and CDR2 SVGIG (reference sequence). This CDR3 is built from 15 residues. The CDR3 loop reads CAWSVQGQGLSPLHF. CDR3 in DNA: TGTGCCTGGAGTGTGCAGGGACAGGGTCTTTCACCCCTCCACTTT.

This clone turned up a few times. V and J are TRBV5-1 and TRBJ1-5, with a tentative D call TRBD1 (6 bases). V was trimmed by 0 bases and J by 3 bases, leaving 10 bases between them. Germline assignment: CDR1 SGHRS and CDR2 YFSETQ. This CDR3 contains 15 residues. For the CDR3, the DNA is TGCGCCAGCAGCTTGGAGGGGGATTTCAATCAGCCCCAGCATTTT. Amino acid sequence: CASSLEGDFNQPQHF.

The V and J genes are TRBV4-1 and TRBJ1-5; D gene unclear. The V and J ends lost 0 bases and 3 bases respectively, with 6 bases between them. CDR3 length: 14 amino acids. Germline V gene lookup returns CDR1 MGHRA and CDR2 YSYEKL. CDR3 sequence (DNA): TGCGCCAGCAGCCAAGACTTTTACAATCAGCCCCAGCATTTT. Translating it yields CASSQDFYNQPQHF.

CDR3 sequence reads: CASGGSQETQYF. Here the CDR3 DNA reads TGTGCCAGCGGAGGGAGCCAAGAGACCCAGTACTTC. The V call is TRBV27, the J call TRBJ2-5; tentative D call: TRBD2 (6 bases). Between the trimmed V and J ends, which lost 8 bases and 1 base, there was a span of 8 bases. CDR3 size: 12 residues. Germline values: CDR1 MNHEY, CDR2 SMNVEV (reference sequence).

This chain links TRBV7-9 with TRBJ1-1, with 7 positions matching TRBD1. The CDR3 extends over 14 amino acids. After removal of 5 bases from V and 0 bases from J, the junction contained 3 bases not matched to a gene. CDR1 and CDR2 from the germline V gene are SEHNR and FQNEAQ (reference sequence). The CDR3 reads CASSRDSLNTEAFF. CDR3 nucleotides: TGTGCCAGCAGCCGGGACAGTTTGAACACTGAAGCTTTCTTT.

This clone was observed once. This chain links TRBV5-1 with TRBJ2-2; perhaps TRBD1 as D (6 bases). The CDR3 totals 15 residues. Germline assignment: CDR1 SGHRS and CDR2 YFSETQ. V was cut by 3 bases and J by 4 bases, with 13 bases left in between. The CDR3 sequence: CASSSSRQATGELFF. The CDR3 DNA is TGCGCCAGCAGCTCCTCGCGACAGGCCACCGGGGAGCTGTTTTTT. The whole variable domain, remainder taken from reference TRBV5-1 and TRBJ2-2, is KAGVTQTPRYLIKTRGQQVTLSCSPISGHRSVSWYQQTPGQGLQFLFEYFSETQRNKGNFPGRFSGRQFSNSRSEMNVSTLELGDSALYLCASSSSRQATGELFFGEGSRLTVL.

The chain employs TRBV7-9 and TRBJ1-1; D remains ambiguous. V was pared by 2 bases and J by 0 bases, with 10 bases between. The CDR3 runs 15 residues. Per the germline V gene, CDR1 is SEHNR and CDR2 is FQNEAQ (reference sequence). The CDR3 protein is CASSLTGGLNTEAFF. CDR3 bases: TGTGCCAGCAGCTTAACGGGAGGATTGAACACTGAAGCTTTCTTT.

This clone was observed a single time. This chain links TRBV6-5 with TRBJ2-7; 9 nucleotides match TRBD1. This CDR3 has 15 amino acids. Trimming at V came to 10 bases and at J to 6 bases, leaving 16 bases not matched to a gene. Germline CDR1 and CDR2: MNHEY and SVGAGI. The CDR3 here is CANPPTGTGSFEQYF. The CDR3 nucleotides read TGTGCCAACCCACCCACCGGGACAGGGTCTTTCGAGCAGTACTTC.

The rearrangement joins TRBV5-1 to TRBJ1-2; 8 positions agree with TRBD1. J was trimmed by 6 bases and V by 0 bases; bases with no gene match: 7. The CDR3 spans 15 residues. Germline-derived CDR1 and CDR2 are SGHRS and YFSETQ. Written as DNA, the CDR3 is TGCGCCAGCAGCTTGGAGGACAGGGAAGCCAATGGCTACACCTTC. It yields the protein CASSLEDREANGYTF.

The chain uses TRBV28 and TRBJ1-6; D call uncertain. This CDR3 is 12 amino acids long. The germline CDR1 and CDR2 sequences are MDHEN and SYDVKM. The V gene lost 5 bases and the J gene lost 13 bases, with 12 bases spanning the gap. The CDR3 DNA is TGTGCCAGCAGTGCCCCGGGGATCCCCCTCCACTTT. Its protein product is CASSAPGIPLHF.

The V and J genes are TRBV30 and TRBJ1-2, with D hard to call. The germline gives CDR1 GTSNPN, CDR2 SVGIG (reference sequence). The CDR3 covers 13 residues. With 4 bases removed from V and 6 bases from J, the gap between germline ends came to 15 bases. The CDR3 DNA reads as TGTGCCTGGACCTCCTCGGGTACTCATGGCTACACCTTC. This encodes CAWTSSGTHGYTF.

J is TRBJ2-6 and V is TRBV5-4; tentatively, D is TRBD2 (6 bases). Per germline, CDR1 SGHNT and CDR2 YYREEE (reference sequence). The germline V and J ends were trimmed by 4 bases and 0 bases, with 8 bases remaining between them. The CDR3 has 15 residues. CDR3 in amino acids: CASSPDYSGANVLTF. As DNA, the CDR3 is TGTGCCAGCAGCCCGGACTACTCTGGGGCCAACGTCCTGACTTTC.

The genes are TRBV4-1 and TRBJ2-1, with TRBD2 as a possible D gene (6 bases). CDR1 is MGHRA, CDR2 YSYEKL, per germline. With 0 bases removed from V and 3 bases from J, the gap between germline ends came to 12 bases. The CDR3 consists of 16 residues. This chain's CDR3 is CASSQESSGNYNEQFF. The CDR3 DNA follows: TGCGCCAGCAGCCAAGAAAGTAGCGGTAACTACAATGAGCAGTTCTTC.

The chain employs TRBV5-4 and TRBJ1-1; TRBD1 matches at 7 bases. CDR1 SGHNT and CDR2 YYREEE come from the germline V gene (reference sequence). With 4 bases clipped from V and 4 bases from J, the junction kept 7 bases outside the gene matches. The CDR3 totals 14 residues. CDR3 nucleotides: TGTGCCAGCAGCCGAGGGACAGAACTCACTGAAGCTTTCTTT. Protein: CASSRGTELTEAFF.